This T cell receptor (beta chain) was identified during a study of T-cell reconstitution after alpha-beta-depleted transplantation in children. As it was prepared, the TCRbeta library received unique molecular identifiers. Using its own MiXCR run on the PCR reads, TCRdb lists one record per CDR3 protein. The sample shows about 580,000 distinct CDR3 sequences, 20% to 25% of them seen only once. Germline CDR1 and CDR2: SQVTM and ANQGSEA. Germline trimming cut 2 bases from V and 0 bases from J; bases unmatched to any gene: 13. The CDR3 is 18 amino acids. This specimen consisted of PBMCs, mostly from graft donor cells, obtained 360 days after TCRalphabeta/CD19-depleted stem cell transplant. The sequence was collected from a boy younger than two who had a stem cell transplant for acute myeloid leukemia, so the T cells may come from the graft donor. This rearrangement joins TRBV29-1 to TRBJ1-1; 9 positions match TRBD1. Written as DNA, the CDR3 is TGCAGCGTTGAAAACCCACCTTGGGGGACAGGGATGAACACTGAAGCTTTCTTT. Protein: CSVENPPWGTGMNTEAFF.